This TCR beta chain is drawn from a study of Ad26.COV2.S vaccination and SARS-CoV-2 variants listed by TCRdb under 2021. In the study overall: Vaccine-arm donors came from COV1001, a multicentre, randomized, double-blind, placebo-controlled phase I-IIa trial of Ad26.COV2.S in healthy adults. Ad26.COV2.S was given intramuscularly at 5x10^10 or 1x10^11 viral particles, as a single shot or as two shots 56 days apart. Sequencing of the TCRbeta repertoire served to evaluate the specificity and breadth of SARS-CoV-2-reactive T cell receptors following Ad26.COV2.S vaccination. The TCR-sequenced set comprised approximately 32 samples: some 20 Ad26.COV2.S vaccine recipients, 5 placebo recipients and 8 SARS-CoV-2 convalescent individuals. Trial participants were randomized into five groups of five: low-dose or high-dose Ad26.COV2.S given once or twice, or placebo on both occasions. Investigators remained blinded to trial group allocation during experiments and outcome assessment. Study-wide findings and limitations: It was noted by the authors that total T cell responses may have been underestimated by the TCR breadth and depth analyses. Comparing responses between vaccine doses or regimens was not something the study was powered to do. Higher spike-specific TCR breadth was observed in Ad26.COV2.S recipients than in placebo recipients (P = 0.0014). Non-spike TCR breadth was comparable between vaccine and placebo recipients, consistent with the vaccine containing only spike. After vaccination, substantial breadth of spike-specific CD8+ and CD4+ T cell responses was reported.

The immunoSEQ Assay was used to sequence TCRbeta CDR3 regions. After extraction, genomic DNA underwent amplification by bias-controlled multiplex PCR, followed by high-throughput sequencing. In the paper's pipeline: To quantify the absolute abundance of every unique TCRbeta CDR3 region, sequences were collapsed and filtered. T cell fraction was estimated by normalizing TCRbeta template counts to usable DNA, with usable DNA measured through amplification of reference genes found in all nucleated cells. Repertoire TCRs were annotated as SARS-CoV-2-specific by exact matching of V gene, CDR3 amino acid sequence and J gene to a known reactive TCR set. The reference SARS-CoV-2 TCR set was derived from MIRA and filtered for enrichment in COVID-19-positive ImmuneCODE repertoires, a step that removed public or cross-reactive TCRs. Using the MIRA antigens, annotated TCRs were further analysed by specific ORF or by position within an ORF. Depth was the summed frequency of annotated unique rearrangements, while breadth was defined as annotated unique rearrangements over total unique productive rearrangements. Two-sided Wilcoxon rank-sum tests were used to compare TCR breadth between groups. Imported from immuneACCESS, the table was reduced by TCRdb to in-frame sequences with V and J called. These copies leave out some clones; in studies compared against another copy, an unresolved V gene accounts for under half, and the cause of the remainder is not known. V and J calls and clone size are as listed in that table; D and trimming were resolved from the DNA. Counted in this sample were some 290,000 clones; 70% to 90% of them appeared once. 1.9% of the sample is in the top ten clones.

The V and J ends are trimmed by 2 bases and 6 bases, leaving 11 bases between them. For CDR1 and CDR2, the germline V gene lists SGHDT and YYEEEE. Including cysteine and phenylalanine, the CDR3 has 13 amino acids. Just CDR3 DNA is preserved here, 39 bases in frame from base 1. The intended sense of this specimen's treatment or condition label: some 20 received Ad26.COV2.S at low or high dose, single or two shots; about 5 received placebo; per-sample allocation not given. Repertoires of vaccine and placebo recipients were sequenced from samples collected on day 63 after the first injection. In Cohort 1b, fewer than 30 adults aged 18-55 years were enrolled at a single site in Boston, USA, between 29 July and 7 August 2020. Ad26.COV2.S was a replication-incompetent adenovirus type 26 vector expressing a prefusion-stabilized SARS-CoV-2 spike protein from the original Wuhan strain. Concerning this clone itself: The antigen it recognizes is unknown. Base qualities are not provided; no much larger clone lies one nucleotide away.

The sequence was collected from a person between 18 and 60 years old who received the Ad26.COV2.S COVID-19 vaccine or a placebo. The sequence links TRBV5-6 to TRBJ1-2; the D segment cannot be called with confidence. The specimen comprised peripheral blood, sampled in a trial of Ad26.COV2.S vaccine versus placebo. The DNA sequence reads TGTGCCAGCAGCTTAGTGGGGAAGCATGGCTACACCTTC. Its translation reads: CASSLVGKHGYTF. With the rest looked up from the reference TRBV5-6 and TRBJ1-2 genes rather than sequenced, the full variable domain is DAGVTQSPTHLIKTRGQQVTLRCSPKSGHDTVSWYQQALGQGPQFIFQYYEEEERQRGNFPDRFSGHQFPNYSSELNVNALLLGDSALYLCASSLVGKHGYTFGSGTRLTVV.